The present T cell receptor (beta chain) was sequenced within a study of blood T cell repertoires in COVID-19. Study-level information: Both acute and convalescent COVID-19 samples were obtained from the United States, Italy and Spain. PBMCs, B-cell-depleted T cells, or T cells provided the cDNA or gDNA that made up the material.

This CDR3 is built from 14 residues. Germline V CDR1 and CDR2: MDHEN, SYDVKM. Trimming stripped 1 base from V and 4 bases from J, with 10 bases between. One Seattle source followed patients from active infection through their disease course. In the original workflow: The assay estimated nucleated cells by amplifying reference gene primers. The table came from immunoSEQ multiplex PCR; TCRdb's copy has only in-frame clones and leaves some out. The V and J calls and clone size are taken from that table; D and trimming were inferred from the DNA. The sample carries more than 200,000 clones, 70% to 90% recorded once. This clone was counted only a few times.

The chain couples TRBV28 to TRBJ1-2; D unclear. Sequenced: peripheral blood. This clonotype was sampled from a woman aged 60-70 years with COVID-19, enrolled during active disease. The chain's CDR3 is CASSLSGRGYGYTF. The CDR3 region has the DNA TGTGCCAGCAGTTTATCTGGGAGAGGCTATGGCTACACCTTC.